This T cell receptor (beta chain) was observed in a study of shared clonotypes between healthy human individuals. Study-level background: CD4 naive and CD4 memory each took three plates per donor, while CD8 naive took two and CD8 memory one.

TCRdb's copy holds only in-frame clones and misses some; the assay was immunoSEQ multiplex PCR. The sample lists about 1 million clones; about 75% were seen once. The CDR3 extends over 16 amino acids. From germline, CDR1 is PRHDT and CDR2 FYEKMQ (reference sequence). V lost 5 bases and J lost 0, with 16 bases in between. There were no recent acute infections or vaccinations among the donors, who were healthy HIV-negative adults. A split of CD4+ cells into CD45RA+ naive and CD45RA-negative memory subsets was performed. This clonotype was obtained from a man aged 18 to 29 in good health. The sample was memory CD4+ T cells sorted from blood. Indicated subset: CD45RA-negative fraction. The V call is TRBV13, the J call TRBJ1-2; D may be TRBD1 (6 bases). The CDR3 sequence: CASSRGGRNTNYGYTF. CDR3 DNA sequence: TGTGCCAGCAGCCGAGGGGGACGGAACACTAACTATGGCTACACCTTC.